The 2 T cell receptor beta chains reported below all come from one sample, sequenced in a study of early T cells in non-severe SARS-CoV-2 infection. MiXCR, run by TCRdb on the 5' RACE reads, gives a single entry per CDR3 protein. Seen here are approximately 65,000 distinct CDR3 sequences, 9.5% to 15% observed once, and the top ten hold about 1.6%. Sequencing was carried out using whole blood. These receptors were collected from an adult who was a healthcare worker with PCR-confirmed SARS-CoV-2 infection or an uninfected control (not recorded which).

DNA of the CDR3: TGTGCCAGCAGCGTAGCGGGACAGAACTACGAGCAGTACTTC. Residues: CASSVAGQNYEQYF. This chain uses TRBV9 with TRBJ2-7, with TRBD1 matching 7 bases. This CDR3 has 14 amino acids. The V segment lost 0 bases and the J segment 3 bases; nucleotides outside the gene matches: 3. The germline V gene encodes CDR1 SGDLS and CDR2 YYNGEE.

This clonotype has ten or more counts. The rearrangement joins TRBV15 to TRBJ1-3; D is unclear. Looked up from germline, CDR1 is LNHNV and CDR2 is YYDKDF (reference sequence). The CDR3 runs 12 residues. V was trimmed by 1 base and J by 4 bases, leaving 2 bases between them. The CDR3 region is CATSRAGNTIYF. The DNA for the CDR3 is TGTGCCACCAGCAGAGCCGGAAACACCATATATTTT.